Listed below are T cell receptor beta chains from one sample, sequenced in a study of control samples from healthy donors and cancer patients. The method was immunoSEQ multiplex PCR; TCRdb's version includes in-frame clones alone and lacks a portion of them. The sample includes over 150,000 clones, about 90% of them seen just once. The sequencing sample was made of blood. The receptors were gathered from a woman between 50 and 59 years old in good health. CDR3s include the opening cysteine and the closing phenylalanine or tryptophan. The D gene is left open where the match is weak. Clone size is not always given. Where it is, it says once, few, many or a class for expanded clones.

clone size	D gene	V gene	J gene	CDR3 protein	CDR3 DNA
NA	NA	TRBV30	TRBJ1-1	CAWSYSGNTEAFF	TGTGCCTGGAGTTATTCCGGGAACACTGAAGCTTTCTTT
NA	NA	TRBV7-3	TRBJ1-2	CASSSRTGARLNYGYTF	TGTGCCAGCAGCTCGAGAACCGGGGCTCGCTTAAACTATGGCTACACCTTC
NA	TRBD1	TRBV14	TRBJ1-4	CASSEKRGQHEKLFF	TGTGCCAGCAGCGAGAAGAGGGGACAGCATGAAAAACTGTTTTTT
NA	TRBD1	TRBV5-8	TRBJ1-4	CASSPWDRNEKLFF	TGTGCCAGCAGCCCGTGGGACAGAAATGAAAAACTGTTTTTT
NA	NA	TRBV3-1/TRBV3-2	TRBJ2-3	CASSPGVDTQYF	TGTGCCAGCAGCCCCGGGGTGGATACGCAGTATTTT
NA	TRBD1	TRBV28	TRBJ1-6	CASSYPQGAGRSPLHF	TGTGCCAGCAGTTACCCCCAGGGGGCAGGACGTTCACCCCTCCACTTT
NA	NA	TRBV2	TRBJ1-2	CASSEEGGGYGYTF	TGTGCCAGCAGTGAAGAGGGCGGGGGCTATGGCTACACCTTC
NA	NA	TRBV9	TRBJ1-2	CASSVGEGQLYGYTF	TGTGCCAGCAGCGTAGGAGAAGGACAGCTCTATGGCTACACCTTC
NA	TRBD1	TRBV28	TRBJ1-5	CASSQQGYSNQPQHF	TGTGCCAGCAGCCAACAGGGGTATAGCAATCAGCCCCAGCATTTT
NA	TRBD2	TRBV27	TRBJ2-6	CASSLGVGRGSLRANVLTF	TGTGCCAGCAGTTTGGGAGTTGGGAGGGGAAGCTTGAGGGCCAACGTCCTGACTTTC
few	NA	TRBV28	TRBJ1-5	CASSFQRIQPQHF	TGTGCCAGCAGTTTCCAGAGGATACAGCCCCAGCATTTT
NA	NA	TRBV5-1	TRBJ1-2	CASRAVNYGYTF	TGCGCCAGCAGAGCAGTGAACTATGGCTACACCTTC
NA	TRBD2	TRBV19	TRBJ2-5	CASTTGTSGRETQYF	TGTGCCAGTACGACCGGGACTAGCGGGAGGGAGACCCAGTACTTC
NA	TRBD2	TRBV7-8	TRBJ2-1	CASSALAGGPQGEQFF	TGTGCCAGCAGCGCCCTAGCGGGAGGGCCACAAGGCGAGCAGTTCTTC
NA	NA	TRBV19	TRBJ2-5	CASSINYEETQYF	TGTGCCAGTAGTATTAACTACGAAGAGACCCAGTACTTC
NA	NA	TRBV18	TRBJ2-2	CASSPRGAGELFF	TGTGCCAGCTCACCCAGGGGAGCCGGGGAGCTGTTTTTT
NA	NA	TRBV19	TRBJ1-5	CASRLEGPVSRPQHF	TGTGCCAGTAGGCTCGAGGGTCCAGTTTCTCGGCCCCAGCATTTT
NA	NA	TRBV9	TRBJ2-5	CASSVVVSGETQYF	TGTGCCAGCAGCGTAGTGGTCAGCGGAGAGACCCAGTACTTC
once	TRBD1	TRBV6-5	TRBJ2-7	CASGAGTAITYEQYF	TGTGCCAGCGGCGCCGGGACAGCGATTACCTACGAGCAGTACTTC
NA	NA	TRBV5-8	TRBJ2-2	CASSLGVRRYTGELFF	TGTGCCAGCAGCTTGGGAGTTCGGCGATACACCGGGGAGCTGTTTTTT
NA	NA	TRBV7-2	TRBJ2-3	CASSLPDTQYF	TGTGCCAGCAGCTTACCAGATACGCAGTATTTT
NA	TRBD2	TRBV24-1	TRBJ2-3	CATGTSGKGDTQYF	TGTGCCACAGGGACTAGCGGGAAAGGGGATACGCAGTATTTT
NA	NA	TRBV6-2/TRBV6-3	TRBJ2-5	CASSLGEVGTQYF	TGTGCCAGCAGCCTTGGGGAAGTGGGGACCCAGTACTTC
NA	NA	TRBV6-5	TRBJ1-6	CASRAGPSYSPLHF	TGTGCCAGCAGGGCCGGGCCTAGCTATTCACCCCTCCACTTT
once	NA	TRBV7-9	TRBJ1-1	CASSRDRNTEAFF	TGTGCCAGCAGTCGAGACAGGAACACTGAAGCTTTCTTT
NA	NA	TRBV19	TRBJ2-2	CASSASSPGLTRRTGELFF	TGTGCCAGTAGTGCCAGCTCTCCGGGCCTCACTAGAAGGACCGGGGAGCTGTTTTTT
NA	NA	TRBV24-1	TRBJ1-4	CATSDSFGQEKLFF	TGTGCCACCAGTGATTCCTTTGGACAGGAAAAACTGTTTTTT
NA	NA	TRBV19	TRBJ2-3	CASSMIVDTQYF	TGTGCCAGTAGTATGATCGTAGATACGCAGTATTTT
NA	NA	TRBV28	TRBJ1-2	CASPTQTPSNGYTF	TGTGCCAGCCCCACCCAGACACCGAGCAATGGCTACACCTTC
few	NA	TRBV7-8	TRBJ2-1	CASIPDGYNEQFF	TGTGCCAGCATCCCGGACGGCTACAATGAGCAGTTCTTC
NA	TRBD1	TRBV7-3	TRBJ1-2	CASSLLRGNYGYTF	TGTGCCAGCAGCTTACTCAGGGGGAACTATGGCTACACCTTC
NA	TRBD2	TRBV5-5	TRBJ2-7	CASSFSLGAGAPYEQYF	TGTGCCAGCAGCTTTTCACTCGGGGCGGGAGCCCCCTACGAGCAGTACTTC
NA	NA	TRBV11-2	TRBJ2-6	CASRRTGRAGANVLTF	TGTGCCAGCAGACGAACAGGACGGGCTGGGGCCAACGTCCTGACTTTC
NA	NA	TRBV15	TRBJ1-1	CATSRGGGKTEAFF	TGTGCCACCAGCAGAGGGGGTGGGAAAACTGAAGCTTTCTTT
NA	NA	TRBV7-3	TRBJ2-3	CASSLFGLGLSSGPDTQYF	TGTGCCAGCAGCTTATTCGGGTTAGGCCTTTCCTCCGGACCAGATACGCAGTATTTT
once	NA	TRBV19	TRBJ1-1	CASSNIGGQTEAFF	TGTGCCAGTAGTAATATTGGGGGGCAGACTGAAGCTTTCTTT
NA	TRBD1	TRBV2	TRBJ1-1	CASKETGVTEAFF	TGTGCCAGCAAAGAGACAGGGGTCACTGAAGCTTTCTTT
once	NA	TRBV20-1	TRBJ1-2	CSARVVDGYTF	TGCAGTGCTAGAGTGGTCGATGGCTACACCTTC
NA	TRBD1	TRBV5-6	TRBJ1-2	CASSSTYQGGDYGYTF	TGTGCCAGCAGCTCCACTTACCAGGGGGGGGACTATGGCTACACCTTC
NA	TRBD1	TRBV19	TRBJ1-1	CASSWDRETEAFF	TGTGCCAGTAGTTGGGACAGGGAAACTGAAGCTTTCTTT
NA	NA	TRBV7-3	TRBJ1-4	CASSLGTTSQLFF	TGTGCCAGCAGCCTCGGGACTACCTCTCAGCTGTTTTTT
NA	NA	TRBV6-5	TRBJ1-1	CASGRDGYSEAFF	TGTGCCAGCGGGAGGGACGGGTACTCTGAAGCTTTCTTT
NA	TRBD1	TRBV5-5	TRBJ2-1	CASRPVGDRAYNEQFF	TGTGCCAGCAGGCCTGTAGGGGACAGAGCCTACAATGAGCAGTTCTTC
NA	TRBD2	TRBV2	TRBJ2-5	CASSYGSGRLAETQYF	TGTGCCAGCAGTTATGGAAGCGGGAGGTTGGCTGAGACCCAGTACTTC
NA	NA	TRBV24-1	TRBJ1-2	CATSDKGIDGYTF	TGTGCCACCAGTGATAAGGGTATCGATGGCTACACCTTC
NA	NA	TRBV28	TRBJ1-5	CAGSPHLGSNQPQHF	TGTGCCGGCAGTCCCCACCTAGGGAGCAATCAGCCCCAGCATTTT
NA	TRBD1	TRBV6-2/TRBV6-3	TRBJ2-7	CASSYSIQGMTYEQYF	TGTGCCAGCAGTTACTCGATACAGGGGATGACCTACGAGCAGTACTTC
NA	NA	TRBV11-1	TRBJ1-2	CASSWREVGYTF	TGTGCCAGCAGCTGGCGAGAGGTCGGCTACACCTTC
once	NA	TRBV9	TRBJ2-6	CASSVDKSGANVLTF	TGTGCCAGCAGCGTAGACAAGTCTGGGGCCAACGTCCTGACTTTC
NA	NA	TRBV28	TRBJ1-5	CASNRGPYNQPQHF	TGTGCCAGCAATCGGGGACCCTACAATCAGCCCCAGCATTTT
NA	TRBD1	TRBV19	TRBJ1-5	CASSRHQGASNQPQHF	TGTGCCAGTAGTAGACACCAGGGGGCATCCAATCAGCCCCAGCATTTT
NA	NA	TRBV19	TRBJ2-1	CASSMVRQSGEQFF	TGTGCCAGTAGTATGGTTCGGCAGTCGGGTGAGCAGTTCTTC
NA	TRBD2	TRBV30	TRBJ2-1	CAWSKGLAGGNEQFF	TGTGCCTGGAGTAAGGGACTAGCGGGGGGCAATGAGCAGTTCTTC
once	TRBD1	TRBV5-1	TRBJ1-1	CASSLGATGGTGAAFF	TGCGCCAGCAGCTTGGGAGCTACAGGGGGCACGGGGGCGGCTTTCTTT